This T cell receptor (beta chain) was identified during a study of blood T cell repertoires in COVID-19. Study-level background: The origin of the acute and convalescent COVID-19 samples was the United States, Italy and Spain. PBMCs, B-cell-depleted T cells, or T cells provided the cDNA or gDNA that made up the material.

Trimming cost V 6 bases and J 5 bases, with 17 bases left between them. The CDR3 runs to 14 residues. The germline gives CDR1 MNHEY, CDR2 SVGAGI. Sequenced by immunoSEQ multiplex PCR; TCRdb stores in-frame clones only, minus some. The table lists fewer than 65,000 clones, roughly 89% of them singletons. Material for sequencing was peripheral blood. The TCR was taken from a woman older than 75 with acute or convalescent COVID-19. This chain uses TRBV6-5 with TRBJ2-7; possible D gene TRBD1, 6 bases. The CDR3 DNA reads TGTGCCAGCAGCGGACAGCAGGTATGGGACGAGCAGTACTTC. This translates into CASSGQQVWDEQYF.